Shown below are 17 T cell receptor beta chains from a single sample sequenced in a study of cytomegalovirus exposure and HLA in healthy donors (dated by TCRdb to about 2017). Libraries were prepared through the immunoSEQ multiplex PCR assay. A mixture of 60 forward primers for TCR Vbeta segments and 13 reverse primers for TCR Jbeta segments was used in the multiplex PCR. Held by TCRdb, this immuneACCESS table contains in-frame sequences only and omits some clones. Under half of the omission traces to an unresolved V gene where checked; the cause of the rest is unknown. The sample data list under 75,000 clones, and around two thirds of these were observed just once. 10% to 12% of the sample rests with the top ten. Sequencing was carried out using PBMCs. These receptors were taken from a human donor in good health.

V gene TRBV5-4 combines with J gene TRBJ1-2, with 7 bases identical to TRBD1. Germline loops: CDR1 SGHNT, CDR2 YYREEE (reference sequence). Trimming took 0 bases from V and 4 from J; bases not matched to a gene: 3. The CDR3 has 14 residues. In DNA form, the CDR3 reads TGTGCCAGCAGCTTGGGACAGGGAAGCTATGGCTACACCTTC. Translation: CASSLGQGSYGYTF.

J is TRBJ1-1 and V is TRBV6-5, with TRBD1 identical over 9 bases. The junction had 4 bases not matched to a gene; V was cut back by 6 bases and J by 2 bases. Per the germline V gene, CDR1 is MNHEY and CDR2 is SVGAGI. The CDR3 has 14 residues. CDR3 loop: CASRTGGDNTEAFF. In DNA, the CDR3 is TGTGCCAGCAGGACAGGGGGTGATAACACTGAAGCTTTCTTT.

The chain has TRBV7-9 and TRBJ2-7; 8 bases agree with TRBD2. Unmatched junction bases numbered 14, after V lost 5 bases and J lost 5 bases. Germline lookup yields CDR1 SEHNR and CDR2 FQNEAQ (reference sequence). The CDR3 runs to 16 residues. The CDR3 DNA sequence: TGTGCCAGCAGCCCCCCCTCGGGAGGGGGGTTCAACGAGCAGTACTTC. Amino acid sequence: CASSPPSGGGFNEQYF.

This clone occurred a few times. Here the CDR3 DNA reads TGTGCCAGCAGCTTTGGGGCTGTCTACGAGCAGTACTTC. Encoded protein: CASSFGAVYEQYF. The chain uses TRBV11-3 and TRBJ2-7; D possibly corresponds to TRBD1 (5 bases). CDR3 length: 13 residues. The germline V gene has CDR1 SGHNT and CDR2 YENEEA. Trimming took 3 bases from V and 3 from J, leaving 9 bases between them.

The rearrangement links TRBV7-9 to TRBJ2-7; a possible D gene is TRBD1 (6 bases). The CDR3 runs to 15 residues. In germline, CDR1 is SEHNR, CDR2 FQNEAQ (reference sequence). Trimming removed 3 bases at V and 2 bases at J, with 14 bases between. The CDR3 nucleotides read TGTGCCAGCAGCTTTCTGGGGGACACAACCTACGAGCAGTACTTC. This sequence encodes CASSFLGDTTYEQYF. Full variable domain (rest looked up from reference TRBV7-9 and TRBJ2-7): DTGVSQNPRHKITKRGQNVTFRCDPISEHNRLYWYRQTLGQGPEFLTYFQNEAQLEKSRLLSDRFSAERPKGSFSTLEIQRTEQGDSAMYLCASSFLGDTTYEQYFGPGTRLTVT.

J is TRBJ2-7 and V is TRBV27; 8 nucleotides align to TRBD2. From germline, CDR1 is MNHEY and CDR2 SMNVEV (reference sequence). This CDR3 comprises 14 residues. V lost 6 bases, J lost 5 bases, and 9 bases stayed unmatched. In DNA, the CDR3 is TGTGCCAGCAGCGACCCGGGAGGGCCGGACGAGCAGTACTTC. Its translation: CASSDPGGPDEQYF.

V gene TRBV4-1 combines with J gene TRBJ2-5; D perhaps matches TRBD2 (6 bases). There are 13 residues in the CDR3. Germline loops: CDR1 MGHRA, CDR2 YSYEKL. Trimming pared 0 bases from V and 11 bases from J, leaving 13 bases between. This CDR3 reads CASSQDRGREQYF. Written as DNA, the CDR3 is TGCGCCAGCAGCCAAGATCGGGGGAGAGAACAGTACTTC.

J is TRBJ2-1 and V is TRBV10-3, with D tentatively TRBD1 (5 bases). V shed 11 bases and J shed 1 base, with 12 bases lying between them. Germline CDR1 reads ENHRY; CDR2 reads SYGVKD. The CDR3 loop spans 13 amino acids. The CDR3 DNA reads TGTGCCTCTTCCGACAGTTCCTACAATGAGCAGTTCTTC. It yields the protein CASSDSSYNEQFF.

The V and J genes are TRBV5-6 and TRBJ2-7; D gene unclear. Germline CDR1 and CDR2: SGHDT and YYEEEE. The CDR3 runs 14 residues. V was trimmed by 2 bases and J by 9 bases, leaving 18 bases between them. This chain's CDR3 is CASSLGTTDSRQYF. The CDR3 nucleotides read TGTGCCAGCAGCTTAGGCACGACCGACTCTAGGCAGTACTTC.

The V call is TRBV13, the J call TRBJ2-1, with 8 positions matching TRBD2. The germline V gene has CDR1 PRHDT and CDR2 FYEKMQ (reference sequence). This CDR3 has 16 amino acids. Trimming at V came to 3 bases and at J to 1 base, leaving 5 bases not matched to a gene. The CDR3 loop reads CASSLASGPSYNEQFF. In DNA, the CDR3 is TGTGCCAGCAGCTTGGCTAGCGGGCCTTCCTACAATGAGCAGTTCTTC. The variable domain in full, with the rest retrieved from reference TRBV13 and TRBJ2-1, is AAGVIQSPRHLIKEKRETATLKCYPIPRHDTVYWYQQGPGQDPQFLISFYEKMQSDKGSIPDRFSAQQFSDYHSELNMSSLELGDSALYFCASSLASGPSYNEQFFGPGTRLTVL.

Here the CDR3 reads CASSSLGGGSSYEQYF. Written as DNA, the CDR3 is TGTGCCAGCAGCTCCCTCGGCGGCGGGAGCTCCTACGAGCAGTACTTC. The rearrangement links TRBV5-6 to TRBJ2-7; TRBD2 agrees at 7 bases. The CDR3 loop spans 16 amino acids. Per germline, CDR1 SGHDT and CDR2 YYEEEE. Trimming cost V 3 bases and J 0 bases; bases outside gene matches: 9.

The chain links TRBV5-1 to TRBJ2-5; D remains ambiguous. Trimming cost V 0 bases and J 5 bases, with 2 bases left between them. This CDR3 is 11 amino acids long. Per the germline V gene, CDR1 is SGHRS and CDR2 is YFSETQ. In DNA form, the CDR3 reads TGCGCCAGCAGCTTGGCGGAGACCCAGTACTTC. Its translation is CASSLAETQYF.

With regard to this clone: The junction does not match germline at one end; this may be a read error. This sample also contains other DNA sequences that code for the same CDR3. V usage is TRBV30 and J usage is TRBJ1-5; 8 nucleotides match TRBD1. The germline V gene encodes CDR1 GTSNPN and CDR2 SVGIG (reference sequence). The CDR3 loop spans 19 amino acids. The CDR3 nucleotides are TGTGCCTGGAGTCACGGACAGGGAGGAGGGTACTATAGCAACCAGCCCCAGCATTTT. This sequence encodes CAWSHGQGGGYYSNQPQHF.

The rearrangement joins TRBV6-1 to TRBJ2-7; 10 bases are a match to TRBD1. Germline V gene lookup returns CDR1 MNHNS and CDR2 SASEGT. The CDR3 covers 15 residues. V was clipped by 8 bases and J by 7 bases; unmatched bases: 14. Here the CDR3 reads CASLNPGTGAREQYF. The DNA for the CDR3 is TGTGCCAGCCTTAATCCCGGGACAGGGGCGAGGGAGCAGTACTTC.

This chain joins TRBV6-1 and TRBJ2-7, with 14 bases aligning to TRBD2. Per germline, CDR1 MNHNS and CDR2 SASEGT. This CDR3 is built from 15 residues. The ends lost 4 bases at V and 7 bases at J; junction bases unmatched: 6. In nucleotides, the CDR3 is TGTGCCAGCAGTGCCCCGGGACTAGCGGGAGAGGAGCAGTACTTC. Translating gives CASSAPGLAGEEQYF.

This chain links TRBV5-1 with TRBJ2-7; D is possibly TRBD1 (6 bases). The CDR3 is 15 residues long. V lost 5 bases and J 0 bases, leaving 15 bases between the germline ends. Germline V gives CDR1 SGHRS, CDR2 YFSETQ. CDR3 DNA sequence: TGCGCCAGCAGACAGGGATTTCGGAGCTCCTACGAGCAGTACTTC. Translating gives CASRQGFRSSYEQYF.

The V gene is TRBV7-3, the J gene TRBJ2-7, with TRBD2 matching over 9 bases. Germline CDR1 reads SGHTA; CDR2 reads FQGTGA. The CDR3 has 14 residues. Trimming cost V 2 bases and J 5 bases; bases outside gene matches: 4. The CDR3 loop reads CASSLAGGPDEQYF. CDR3 sequence (DNA): TGTGCCAGCAGCTTAGCGGGAGGGCCCGACGAGCAGTACTTC.